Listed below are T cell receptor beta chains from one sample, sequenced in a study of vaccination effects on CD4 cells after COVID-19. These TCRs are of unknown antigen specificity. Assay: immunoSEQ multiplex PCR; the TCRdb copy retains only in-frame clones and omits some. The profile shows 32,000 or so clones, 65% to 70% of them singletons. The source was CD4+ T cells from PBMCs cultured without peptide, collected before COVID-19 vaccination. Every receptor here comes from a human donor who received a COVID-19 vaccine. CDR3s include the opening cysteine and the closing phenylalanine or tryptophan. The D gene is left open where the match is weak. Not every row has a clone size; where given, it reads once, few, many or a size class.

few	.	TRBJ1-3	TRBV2	TGTGCCAGCAGTGTAGAGGGACCGTTCTCTGGAAACACCATATATTTT	CASSVEGPFSGNTIYF
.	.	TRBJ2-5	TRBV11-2	TGTGCCAGCAGCTTATCGAGAGGGGAGGAGACCCAGTACTTC	CASSLSRGEETQYF
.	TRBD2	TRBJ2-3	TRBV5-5	TGTGCCAGCAGCCCTAGACTAGCGGGGGGCACAGATACGCAGTATTTT	CASSPRLAGGTDTQYF
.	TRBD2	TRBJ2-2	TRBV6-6	TGTGCCAGTTATAGCGGGGGCGACACCGGGGAGCTGTTTTTT	CASYSGGDTGELFF
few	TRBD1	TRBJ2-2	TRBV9	TGTGCCAGCAGCGTAGTGGGACAGGGTAAAACCGGGGAGCTGTTTTTT	CASSVVGQGKTGELFF
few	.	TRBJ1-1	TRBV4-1	TGCGCCAGCAGCCAAGGCGACAGGTTTCTTGGGAACACTGAAGCTTTCTTT	CASSQGDRFLGNTEAFF
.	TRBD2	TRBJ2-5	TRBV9	TGTGCCAGCAGCGTGATAGCGGGGGTCCAAGAGACCCAGTACTTC	CASSVIAGVQETQYF
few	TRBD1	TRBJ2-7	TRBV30	TGTGCCTGGGGGACAGGGCGGGTCTACGAGCAGTACTTC	CAWGTGRVYEQYF
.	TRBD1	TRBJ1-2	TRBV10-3	TGTGCCATCAGTGTAGGGACAGGGGGCGCAGCTGGCTATGGCTACACCTTC	CAISVGTGGAAGYGYTF
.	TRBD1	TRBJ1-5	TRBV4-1	TGCGCCAGCAGCCAAGGGCAGGGGGCGGTTCAGCCCCAGCATTTT	CASSQGQGAVQPQHF
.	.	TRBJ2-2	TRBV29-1	TGCAGCGTTGTTAGGGGGAACACCGGGGAGCTGTTTTTT	CSVVRGNTGELFF
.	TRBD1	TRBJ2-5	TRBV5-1	TGCGCCAGCAGCTTTAAGGACAGGGAAGAGACCCAGTACTTC	CASSFKDREETQYF
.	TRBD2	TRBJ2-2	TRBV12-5	TGTGCTAGTGGTTTGGTACGGGCGGGAGTAGCCGGGGAGCTGTTTTTT	CASGLVRAGVAGELFF
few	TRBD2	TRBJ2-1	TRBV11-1	TGTGCCAGCAGCCCCCTTTCGGGGCGGGGGTATTACGCGCAGTTCTTC	CASSPLSGRGYYAQFF
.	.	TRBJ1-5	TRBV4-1	TGCGCCAGCAGCCAAGATAGAAGTTCAGAAGGGTGGAATCAGCCCCAGCATTTT	CASSQDRSSEGWNQPQHF
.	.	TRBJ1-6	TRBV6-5	TGTGCCAGCAGTTACTCGAGGGCGAATTCACCCCTCCACTTT	CASSYSRANSPLHF
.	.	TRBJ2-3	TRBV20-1	TGCAGTCCCTGGGCAGATACGCAGTATTTT	CSPWADTQYF
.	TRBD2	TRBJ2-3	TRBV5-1	TGCGCCAGCAGCCTAGCGGGGGGCCTCACAGATACGCAGTATTTT	CASSLAGGLTDTQYF
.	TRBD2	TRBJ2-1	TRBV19	TGTGCCAGTAGTATAGAAGCGGGGCCGCATAGCGAGCAGTTCTTC	CASSIEAGPHSEQFF
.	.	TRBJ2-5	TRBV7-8	TGTGCCAGCAGTTCCCACAGGGTCGGAGAGACCCAGTACTTC	CASSSHRVGETQYF
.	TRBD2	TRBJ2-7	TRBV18	TGTGCCAGCTCACCAACGAGACTAGCGGGAGTCGGGCAGTACTTC	CASSPTRLAGVGQYF
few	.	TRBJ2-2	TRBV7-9	TGTGCCAGCAGCCTAGGAGTACTGAACACCGGGGAGCTGTTTTTT	CASSLGVLNTGELFF
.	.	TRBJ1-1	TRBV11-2	TGTGCCAGCAGCTTAGTCCCAGGGTCTTGGACTGAAGCTTTCTTT	CASSLVPGSWTEAFF
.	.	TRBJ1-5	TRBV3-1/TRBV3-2	TGTGCCAGCAGCCAGGGTGTGTCACAGCCCCAGCATTTT	CASSQGVSQPQHF
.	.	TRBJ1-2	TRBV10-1	TGCGCCAGCAGTCTTGACAGCAACTATGGCTACACCTTC	CASSLDSNYGYTF
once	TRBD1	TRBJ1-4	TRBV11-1	TGTGCCAGCAGCTTAGCCACCGGGACAGTCGGAGGAAAACTGTTTTTT	CASSLATGTVGGKLFF
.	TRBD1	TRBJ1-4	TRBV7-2	TGTGCCAGCAGCTTAGGATGGGACAGGGGGATTGGCGAAAAACTGTTTTTT	CASSLGWDRGIGEKLFF
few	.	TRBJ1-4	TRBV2	TGTGCCAGCAGGGTACAGGGTTCCGGTGAAAAACTGTTTTTT	CASRVQGSGEKLFF
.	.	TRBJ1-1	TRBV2	TGTGCCAGCAGTGATGGGGGTTTGACTGAAGCTTTCTTT	CASSDGGLTEAFF
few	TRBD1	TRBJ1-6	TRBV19	TGTGCCAGTACCGCTGGACAGGGCCGCTCCTATAATTCACCCCTCCACTTT	CASTAGQGRSYNSPLHF
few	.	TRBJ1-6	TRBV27	TGTGCCAGCAGTCGCCAGGATTCACCCCTCCACTTT	CASSRQDSPLHF
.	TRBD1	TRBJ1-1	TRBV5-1	TGCGCCAGCAGGACTGGACCGGGACAGGGCGAGGAAGCTTTCTTT	CASRTGPGQGEEAFF
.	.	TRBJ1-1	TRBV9	TGTGCCAGCAGCGTAGATTTGAGAGGGGAAGCTTTCTTT	CASSVDLRGEAFF
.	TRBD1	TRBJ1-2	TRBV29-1	TGCAGCGTCTACAGGGGAACCCTCAATGGCTACACCTTC	CSVYRGTLNGYTF
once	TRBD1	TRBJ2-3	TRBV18	TGTGCCAGCTCACCACCCGTCGGACAGGGGATGGCAGATACGCAGTATTTT	CASSPPVGQGMADTQYF
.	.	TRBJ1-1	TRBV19	TGTGCCAGTAGGAAGGCAGGGGTCGACACTGAAGCTTTCTTT	CASRKAGVDTEAFF
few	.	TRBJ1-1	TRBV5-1	TGCGCCAGCAGCTTGGGCGCGGTTACTGAAGCTTTCTTT	CASSLGAVTEAFF
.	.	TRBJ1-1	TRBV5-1	TGCGCCAGCAGCGTCACAACGACGATGAACACTGAAGCTTTCTTT	CASSVTTTMNTEAFF
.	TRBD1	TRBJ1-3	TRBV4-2	TGTGCCAGCAGCCCCCGGGACAGGCTGCCTGACACCATATATTTT	CASSPRDRLPDTIYF
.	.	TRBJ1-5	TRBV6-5	TGTGCCAGCAGCCTCTCGGGGGTGGTGCCTCAGCCCCAGCATTTT	CASSLSGVVPQPQHF
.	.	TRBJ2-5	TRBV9	TGTGCCAGCAGCGGATCTTGGGAAAACCAAGAGACCCAGTACTTC	CASSGSWENQETQYF
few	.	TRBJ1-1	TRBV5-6	TGTGCCAGCAGCTTGTTTCCGAACACTGAAGCTTTCTTT	CASSLFPNTEAFF
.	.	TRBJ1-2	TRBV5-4	TGTGCCAGCAGCTTGGCGGGCAGTAACTATGGCTACACCTTC	CASSLAGSNYGYTF